One and the same sample provided the 5 T cell receptor beta chains below, sequenced in a study of OX40 agonist ivuxolimab in advanced cancers. Generated by immunoSEQ multiplex PCR, the TCRdb table keeps only in-frame clones and is missing some. The sample includes over 70,000 clones, about nine tenths of them seen just once. Sequencing used CD4+ or CD8+ T cells sorted from blood, obtained in a trial of the OX40 agonist ivuxolimab. These receptors originate from an adult with an advanced solid tumor such as melanoma, head and neck, liver or kidney cancer.

The chain carries TRBV7-2 and TRBJ2-5, with D possibly TRBD1 on 6 matching bases. V lost 0 bases and J lost 5, with 10 bases in between. The CDR3 consists of 14 residues. Germline V gene data show CDR1 as SGHTA and CDR2 as FQGNSA. CDR3 sequence (DNA): TGTGCCAGCAGCTTAGCGGGGGCTCGGGAGACCCAGTACTTC. Its protein is CASSLAGARETQYF.

The rearrangement uses TRBV28 and TRBJ2-7; no clear D. Germline V gives CDR1 MDHEN, CDR2 SYDVKM. The CDR3 has 14 amino acids. V lost 3 bases and J 2 bases, leaving 11 bases between the germline ends. CDR3 region: CASSFSVPPYEQYF. The CDR3 region has the DNA TGTGCCAGCAGTTTTAGTGTGCCACCCTACGAGCAGTACTTC.

The CDR3 here is CASTPWAGSTDTQYF. The CDR3 coding sequence is TGTGCCAGCACCCCCTGGGCGGGATCCACAGATACGCAGTATTTT. The rearrangement links TRBV27 to TRBJ2-3; maybe TRBD2 (6 bases). This CDR3 spans 15 amino acids. Germline assignment: CDR1 MNHEY and CDR2 SMNVEV (reference sequence). Trimming left V 7 bases short and J 2 bases short, with 16 bases between.

V usage is TRBV28 and J usage is TRBJ1-5; D not resolved. V lost 7 bases and J lost 0, with 13 bases in between. Per the germline V gene, CDR1 is MDHEN and CDR2 is SYDVKM. The CDR3 consists of 15 residues. This CDR3 reads CASILGRGSNQPQHF. The CDR3 nucleotides read TGTGCCAGCATCCTCGGTAGAGGTAGCAATCAGCCCCAGCATTTT.

This chain joins TRBV2 and TRBJ1-2; D is ambiguous. Between the trimmed V and J ends, which lost 10 bases and 0 bases, there was a span of 12 bases. Germline V lookup: CDR1 SNHLY, CDR2 FYNNEI. The CDR3 sequence is 13 residues long. The CDR3 bases are TGTGCCACCCAAAGGGAGCCTAACTATGGCTACACCTTC. Its translation: CATQREPNYGYTF. Full variable domain (missing parts from reference TRBV2 and TRBJ1-2): EPEVTQTPSHQVTQMGQEVILRCVPISNHLYFYWYRQILGQKVEFLVSFYNNEISEKSEIFDDQFSVERPDGSNFTLKIRSTKLEDSAMYFCATQREPNYGYTFGSGTRLTVV.